This is a list of T cell receptor beta chains from one sample in a study of early T cells in non-severe SARS-CoV-2 infection. In TCRdb, the 5' RACE reads were re-called with MiXCR into one record per CDR3 protein. The table shows approximately 70,000 distinct CDR3 sequences, with approximately 13% occurring only once. Sequenced material: whole blood. These receptors were collected from an adult who was a healthcare worker with PCR-confirmed SARS-CoV-2 infection or an uninfected control (not recorded which). Each CDR3 is given with its conserved first and last residue. A D gene is named only where the DNA matches it firmly. For some rows the clone size is stated as once, few or many, or as a class when expanded; others skip it.

>TRBD1|TRBJ1-1|TRBV6-1|many
CASRDRSVTEAFF
TGTGCCAGCAGGGACAGGTCAGTCACTGAAGCTTTCTTT
>NA|TRBJ1-5|TRBV19|NA
CASSPPFVQPQHF
TGTGCCAGTAGTCCCCCCTTTGTTCAGCCCCAGCATTTT
>TRBD1|TRBJ2-1|TRBV11-2|many
CASRRHDRGPYNEQFF
TGTGCCAGCAGGCGTCACGACAGGGGGCCCTACAATGAGCAGTTCTTC
>TRBD1|TRBJ2-4|TRBV7-3|NA
CASSSGQVLAKNIQYF
TGTGCCAGCAGCTCTGGACAGGTTTTAGCCAAAAACATTCAGTACTTC
>NA|TRBJ2-7|TRBV6-2/TRBV6-3|NA
CASSYTKYEQYF
TGTGCCAGCAGTTACACAAAATACGAGCAGTACTTC
>TRBD1|TRBJ1-5|TRBV27|many
CASSSRGTGAQPQHF
TGTGCCAGCAGTTCCCGAGGGACAGGGGCCCAGCCCCAGCATTTT
>NA|TRBJ1-2|TRBV12-3/TRBV12-4|few
CASSLLQPGYTF
TGTGCCAGCAGTTTATTGCAGCCTGGCTACACCTTC
>TRBD1|TRBJ1-5|TRBV6-2/TRBV6-3|many
CASSSDRGRRSNQPQHF
TGTGCCAGCAGCTCCGACAGGGGGCGGCGGAGCAATCAGCCCCAGCATTTT
>NA|TRBJ2-7|TRBV6-2/TRBV6-3|many
CASRDPGDEQYF
TGTGCCAGTAGGGACCCGGGGGACGAGCAGTACTTC
>NA|TRBJ2-1|TRBV11-2|many
CASSSRQSSYNEQFF
TGTGCCAGCAGCTCCAGACAGAGCTCCTACAATGAGCAGTTCTTC
>NA|TRBJ2-7|TRBV21-1|few
CAIQQGEQYF
TGTGCCATCCAACAGGGCGAGCAGTACTTC
>TRBD2|TRBJ2-3|TRBV29-1|many
CSVEGSGRAWGTDTQYF
TGCAGCGTTGAAGGGAGCGGGAGGGCCTGGGGCACAGATACGCAGTATTTT
>NA|TRBJ2-5|TRBV10-3|few
CAISDLGRGEKTQYF
TGTGCCATCAGCGACCTGGGCCGAGGCGAAAAGACCCAGTACTTC
>TRBD2|TRBJ2-5|TRBV3-1|few
CASSPPVAGDETQYF
TGTGCCAGCAGCCCACCTGTAGCGGGGGATGAGACCCAGTACTTC
>TRBD1|TRBJ1-2|TRBV10-3|many
CAISSGQGSGGYTF
TGTGCCATCAGCTCCGGACAGGGGTCCGGTGGCTACACCTTC
>TRBD2|TRBJ2-5|TRBV5-6|many
CASTAPGLASGETQYF
TGTGCCAGCACCGCACCCGGACTAGCCTCGGGGGAGACCCAGTACTTC
>TRBD2|TRBJ2-1|TRBV5-1|few
CASGRNSGGQEQFF
TGCGCCAGCGGGCGAAATAGCGGGGGGCAAGAGCAGTTCTTC
>NA|TRBJ1-1|TRBV5-1|many
CASSIQGVGTEAFF
TGCGCCAGCAGCATACAGGGAGTGGGTACTGAAGCTTTCTTT
>TRBD2|TRBJ2-1|TRBV30|NA
CAWRGGGGPRYNEQFF
TGTGCCTGGAGAGGAGGCGGGGGGCCCCGGTACAATGAGCAGTTCTTC
>TRBD2|TRBJ2-1|TRBV24-1|few
CATSDKKLAGSYNEQFF
TGTGCCACCAGTGATAAAAAACTAGCGGGATCATACAATGAGCAGTTCTTC
>NA|TRBJ2-3|TRBV20-1|few
CSARPGTPADTQYF
TGCAGTGCTAGACCCGGGACGCCAGCGGATACGCAGTATTTT
>NA|TRBJ2-3|TRBV29-1|many
CSASRLGTDTQYF
TGCAGCGCTAGCCGTCTCGGCACAGATACGCAGTATTTT
>TRBD2|TRBJ2-1|TRBV13|many
CASSFGLESSYNEQFF
TGTGCCAGCAGCTTCGGACTAGAGAGCTCCTACAATGAGCAGTTCTTC
>TRBD1|TRBJ2-1|TRBV5-1|NA
CASSPLDRVDEQFF
TGCGCCAGCAGCCCGCTTGACAGGGTCGATGAGCAGTTCTTC
>NA|TRBJ1-5|TRBV6-1|NA
CASSARDNQPQHF
TGTGCCAGCAGCGCCCGGGACAATCAGCCCCAGCATTTT
>TRBD2|TRBJ2-5|TRBV5-3|NA
CARSLSGGAETQYF
TGTGCCAGAAGCTTGAGCGGGGGGGCCGAGACCCAGTACTTC
>TRBD2|TRBJ2-5|TRBV2|few
CASKRGAGVGQETQYF
TGTGCCAGCAAAAGGGGAGCGGGAGTCGGACAAGAGACCCAGTACTTC
>NA|TRBJ2-1|TRBV12-3/TRBV12-4|many
CASSFDSWSSYNEQFF
TGTGCCAGCAGTTTTGACAGCTGGAGCTCCTACAATGAGCAGTTCTTC
>NA|TRBJ2-3|TRBV2|few
CASSVDTQYF
TGTGCCAGCAGCGTCGATACGCAGTATTTT
>NA|TRBJ2-3|TRBV10-3|NA
CAIRVMGPTDTQYF
TGTGCCATCAGGGTAATGGGGCCCACAGATACGCAGTATTTT
>TRBD2|TRBJ2-5|TRBV29-1|NA
CSVAAGGKETQYF
TGCAGCGTTGCCGCGGGGGGCAAAGAGACCCAGTACTTC
>TRBD2|TRBJ2-7|TRBV7-7|NA
CASSQGLTSDEQYF
TGTGCTAGCAGCCAGGGCCTGACTAGCGACGAGCAGTACTTC
>NA|TRBJ2-1|TRBV19|NA
CASRGAGYNEQFF
TGTGCCAGTCGGGGAGCAGGGTACAATGAGCAGTTCTTC
>NA|TRBJ2-3|TRBV29-1|few
CSVGSGDTQYF
TGCAGCGTGGGGTCCGGAGATACGCAGTATTTT
>TRBD1|TRBJ1-1|TRBV20-1|many
CSAKSGTVDIEAFF
TGCAGTGCCAAATCCGGGACAGTGGATATTGAAGCTTTCTTT
>NA|TRBJ2-1|TRBV6-2/TRBV6-3|NA
CASSYRPGPPSYNEQFF
TGTGCCAGCAGTTACCGCCCGGGACCCCCCTCCTACAATGAGCAGTTCTTC
>NA|TRBJ2-4|TRBV5-6|NA
CASSLTQGIQYF
TGTGCCAGCAGCTTAACCCAGGGCATTCAGTACTTC
>TRBD2|TRBJ2-1|TRBV5-4|few
CASSSIVAGDGEQFF
TGTGCCAGCAGCTCCATAGTAGCGGGAGACGGTGAGCAGTTCTTC
>TRBD1|TRBJ1-5|TRBV5-1|many
CASSPGDSDNQPQHF
TGCGCCAGCAGCCCCGGGGACAGTGATAATCAGCCCCAGCATTTT
>NA|TRBJ2-7|TRBV5-4|few
CASSRERSYEQYF
TGTGCCAGCAGCCGAGAGAGGTCCTACGAGCAGTACTTC